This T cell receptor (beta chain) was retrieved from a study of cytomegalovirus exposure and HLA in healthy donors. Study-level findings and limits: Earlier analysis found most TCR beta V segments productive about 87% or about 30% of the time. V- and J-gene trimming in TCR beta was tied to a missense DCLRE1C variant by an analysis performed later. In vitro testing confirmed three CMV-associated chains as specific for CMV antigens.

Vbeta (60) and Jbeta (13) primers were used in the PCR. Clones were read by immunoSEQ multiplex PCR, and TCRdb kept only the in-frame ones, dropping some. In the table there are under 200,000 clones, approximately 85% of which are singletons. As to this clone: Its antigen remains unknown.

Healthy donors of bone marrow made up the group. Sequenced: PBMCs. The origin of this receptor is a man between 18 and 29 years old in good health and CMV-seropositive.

The CDR3 sequence is CASSPIDRDIFF. As DNA, the CDR3 is TGTGCCAGCTCACCCATCGACAGGGATATTTTCTTC. The chain couples TRBV18 to TRBJ2-1; 7 bases are shared with TRBD1. The CDR3 loop spans 12 amino acids. Per the germline V gene, CDR1 is KGHSH and CDR2 is LQKENI. The junction had 9 bases not matched to a gene; V was cut back by 3 bases and J by 16 bases.